This T cell receptor beta chain was captured in a study of CD4+ T cells in melanoma. Study-wide findings and caveats: CD8+ T cell, macrophage and B cell function reportedly correlated with neoantigen-specific CD4+ T cells. Diverse differentiation states were reported for melanoma neoantigen-specific CD4+ T cells.

Profiling relied on immunoSEQ multiplex PCR, and the TCRdb table lists in-frame clones only, not all of them. The data hold about 120,000 clones, with 92% observed a single time. About this clone itself: Antigen unknown.

Trimming shortened V by 0 bases and J by 4 bases, and 10 bases separated the two germline ends. The CDR3 contains 15 residues. Germline V lookup: CDR1 LNHNV, CDR2 YYDKDF (reference sequence). The source material was peripheral blood. J is TRBJ1-3 and V is TRBV15; perhaps TRBD1 as D (6 bases). The TCR originated in a human donor with melanoma. CDR3: CATSRDQGTGNTIYF. The CDR3 DNA reads TGTGCCACCAGCAGAGATCAGGGGACGGGAAACACCATATATTTT.